This is a list of T cell receptor beta chains from one sample in a study of shared clonotypes between healthy human individuals. This table comes from immunoSEQ multiplex PCR, and its TCRdb copy is limited to in-frame clones, with some not included. The data hold a few million clones, with approximately 90% observed a single time. Sequences were obtained from naive CD4+ T cells from PBMCs. Receptor source: a man between 18 and 35 years old in good health. Some clones in this sample may be carry-over from other donors' samples. The CDR3 runs from the conserved cysteine through the conserved F or W. D genes are given only for firm matches. Some rows have no size entry. The others give once, few or many, or a class for an expanded clone.

abundance: once
j_gene: TRBJ2-7
d_gene: TRBD1
v_gene: TRBV5-1
CDR3nt: TGCGCCAGCAGCGCCCGGGACAGCTCCTACGAGCAGTACTTC
CDR3aa: CASSARDSSYEQYF

abundance: few
j_gene: TRBJ1-1
d_gene: NA
v_gene: TRBV5-1
CDR3nt: TGCGCCAGCAGCTGGGGGTTGATGAACACTGAAGCTTTCTTT
CDR3aa: CASSWGLMNTEAFF

abundance: NA
j_gene: TRBJ2-2
d_gene: NA
v_gene: TRBV7-8
CDR3nt: TGTGCCAGCAGCTTACTCGGGAGCGGGACCGGGGAGCTGTTTTTT
CDR3aa: CASSLLGSGTGELFF

abundance: once
j_gene: TRBJ2-7
d_gene: TRBD2
v_gene: TRBV4-2
CDR3nt: TGTGCCAGCAGCCAAGCGGGACTAGCGGGAGGCGGGCAGTACTTC
CDR3aa: CASSQAGLAGGGQYF

abundance: NA
j_gene: TRBJ2-1
d_gene: NA
v_gene: TRBV7-8
CDR3nt: TGTGCCAGCAATTCGGGGGGCGTAGGTCCAAATGAGCAGTTCTTC
CDR3aa: CASNSGGVGPNEQFF

abundance: NA
j_gene: TRBJ2-3
d_gene: NA
v_gene: TRBV28
CDR3nt: TGTGCCAGCAGTTTTGTTTCCGGGGGCGCAGATACGCAGTATTTT
CDR3aa: CASSFVSGGADTQYF

abundance: NA
j_gene: TRBJ2-3
d_gene: NA
v_gene: TRBV19
CDR3nt: TGTGCCAGTAGTATATTTGGGGCAGGTTGGGGAACAGATACGCAGTATTTT
CDR3aa: CASSIFGAGWGTDTQYF

abundance: NA
j_gene: TRBJ1-2
d_gene: NA
v_gene: TRBV29-1
CDR3nt: TGCAGCGTGGGGGAACCGGGACCGACTCTATGGGGCTACACCTTC
CDR3aa: CSVGEPGPTLWGYTF

abundance: once
j_gene: TRBJ1-1
d_gene: NA
v_gene: TRBV7-9
CDR3nt: TGTGCCAGCAGCTTAAAGGGGACCCCCCCGCTGCGGGCTTTCTTT
CDR3aa: CASSLKGTPPLRAFF

abundance: NA
j_gene: TRBJ2-1
d_gene: TRBD2
v_gene: TRBV28
CDR3nt: TGTGCCAGCAGTTCCGGACTAGCGGGATACAATGAGCAGTTCTTC
CDR3aa: CASSSGLAGYNEQFF

abundance: NA
j_gene: TRBJ2-3
d_gene: TRBD2
v_gene: TRBV4-2
CDR3nt: TGTGCCAGCAGCCCCGCCAGCGGGGGCACAGATACGCAGTATTTT
CDR3aa: CASSPASGGTDTQYF

abundance: NA
j_gene: TRBJ2-2
d_gene: NA
v_gene: TRBV5-1
CDR3nt: TGCGCCAGCAGCTCGGGGGAAGCAGTAACCGGGGAGCTGTTTTTT
CDR3aa: CASSSGEAVTGELFF

abundance: few
j_gene: TRBJ1-1
d_gene: TRBD1
v_gene: TRBV11-1
CDR3nt: TGTGCCAGCAGCCACGGACAGGGAAGGGGCCTAGCTTTCTTT
CDR3aa: CASSHGQGRGLAFF

abundance: NA
j_gene: TRBJ2-7
d_gene: NA
v_gene: TRBV5-1
CDR3nt: TGCGCCAGCAGCTTATCCCCACTTAACTACGAGCAGTACTTC
CDR3aa: CASSLSPLNYEQYF

abundance: once
j_gene: TRBJ2-5
d_gene: TRBD2
v_gene: TRBV28
CDR3nt: TGTGCCAGCAGTTGGCTAGCGGGAGGGCCGGTGGAGACCCAGTACTTC
CDR3aa: CASSWLAGGPVETQYF

abundance: NA
j_gene: TRBJ2-2
d_gene: TRBD1
v_gene: TRBV9
CDR3nt: TGTGCCAGCAGCGTTGGGCAGGGGGTTCGGACCGGGGAGCTGTTTTTT
CDR3aa: CASSVGQGVRTGELFF